The source of this T cell receptor (beta chain) is a study of patients and donors after allogeneic stem cell transplantation. This clonotype was counted between two and nine times. Trimming cost V 4 bases and J 1 base; bases outside gene matches: 11. The CDR3 covers 19 residues. The germline V gene encodes CDR1 SGHAT and CDR2 FQNNGV. TCRdb reprocessed the RT-PCR reads via MiXCR and lists one record per CDR3 protein. The data hold some 880,000 distinct CDR3 sequences, with approximately 19% observed a single time. The sample comprised blood, either unsorted or a sorted T cell fraction (not recorded which). The TCR was taken from a human donor who was either an allogeneic HSCT recipient or a stem cell or donor lymphocyte infusion donor (not recorded which). It is not recorded whose cells these are; they may come from a transplant donor. The chain employs TRBV11-2 and TRBJ2-7, with 15 nucleotides matching TRBD2. The CDR3 loop is CASSSGLAGGLIPSYEQYF. For the CDR3, the DNA is TGTGCCAGCAGCTCGGGACTAGCGGGGGGCCTGATCCCTTCCTACGAGCAGTACTTC.